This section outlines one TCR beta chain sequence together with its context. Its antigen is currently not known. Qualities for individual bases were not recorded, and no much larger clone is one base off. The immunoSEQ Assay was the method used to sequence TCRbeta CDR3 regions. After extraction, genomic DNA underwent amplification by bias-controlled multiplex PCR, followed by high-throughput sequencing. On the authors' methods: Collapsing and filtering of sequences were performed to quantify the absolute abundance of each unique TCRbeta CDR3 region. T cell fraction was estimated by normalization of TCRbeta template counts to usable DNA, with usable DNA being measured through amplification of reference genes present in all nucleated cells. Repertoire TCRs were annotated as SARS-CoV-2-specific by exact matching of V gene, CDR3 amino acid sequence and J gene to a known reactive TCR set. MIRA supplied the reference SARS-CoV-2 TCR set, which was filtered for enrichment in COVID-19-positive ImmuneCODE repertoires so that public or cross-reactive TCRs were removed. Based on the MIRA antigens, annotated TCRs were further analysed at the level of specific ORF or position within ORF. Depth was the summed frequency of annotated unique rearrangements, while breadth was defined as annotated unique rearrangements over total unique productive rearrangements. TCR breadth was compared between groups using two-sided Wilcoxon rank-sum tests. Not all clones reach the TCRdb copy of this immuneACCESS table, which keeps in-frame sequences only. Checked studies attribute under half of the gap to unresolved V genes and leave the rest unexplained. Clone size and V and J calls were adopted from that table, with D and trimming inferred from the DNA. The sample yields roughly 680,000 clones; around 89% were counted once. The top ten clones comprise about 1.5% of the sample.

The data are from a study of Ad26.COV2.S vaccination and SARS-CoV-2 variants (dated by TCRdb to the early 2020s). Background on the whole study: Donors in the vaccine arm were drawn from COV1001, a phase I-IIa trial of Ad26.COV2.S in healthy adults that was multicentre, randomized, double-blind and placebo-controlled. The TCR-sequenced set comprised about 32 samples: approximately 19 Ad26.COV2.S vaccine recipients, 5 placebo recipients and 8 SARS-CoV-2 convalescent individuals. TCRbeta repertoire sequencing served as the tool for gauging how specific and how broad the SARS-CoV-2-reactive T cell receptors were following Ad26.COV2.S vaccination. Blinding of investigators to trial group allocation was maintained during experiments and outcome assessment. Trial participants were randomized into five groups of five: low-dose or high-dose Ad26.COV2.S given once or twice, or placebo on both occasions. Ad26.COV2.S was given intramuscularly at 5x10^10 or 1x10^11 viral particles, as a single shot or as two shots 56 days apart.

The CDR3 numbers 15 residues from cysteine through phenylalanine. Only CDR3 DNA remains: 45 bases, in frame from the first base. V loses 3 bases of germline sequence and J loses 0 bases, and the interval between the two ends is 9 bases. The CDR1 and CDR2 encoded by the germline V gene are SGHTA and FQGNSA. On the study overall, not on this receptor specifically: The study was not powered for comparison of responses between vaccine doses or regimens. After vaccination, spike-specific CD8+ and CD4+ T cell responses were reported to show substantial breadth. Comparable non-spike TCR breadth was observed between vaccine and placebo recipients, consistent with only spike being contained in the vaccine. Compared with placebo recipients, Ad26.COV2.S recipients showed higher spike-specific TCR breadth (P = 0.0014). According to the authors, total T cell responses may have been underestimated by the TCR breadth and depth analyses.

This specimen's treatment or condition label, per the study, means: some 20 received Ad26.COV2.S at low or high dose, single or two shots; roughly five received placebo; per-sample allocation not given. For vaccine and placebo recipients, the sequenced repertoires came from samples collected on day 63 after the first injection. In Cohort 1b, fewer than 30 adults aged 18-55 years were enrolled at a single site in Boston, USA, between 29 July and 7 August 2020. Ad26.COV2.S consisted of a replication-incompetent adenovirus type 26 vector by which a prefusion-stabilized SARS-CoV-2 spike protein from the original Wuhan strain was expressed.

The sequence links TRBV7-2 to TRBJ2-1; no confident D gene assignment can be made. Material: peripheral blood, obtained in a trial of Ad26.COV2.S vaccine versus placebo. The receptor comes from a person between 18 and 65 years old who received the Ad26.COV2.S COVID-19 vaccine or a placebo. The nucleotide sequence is TGTGCCAGCAGCTTTTATCCTAGCTCCTACAATGAGCAGTTCTTC. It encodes CASSFYPSSYNEQFF.